Shown below are 12 T cell receptor beta chains from a single sample sequenced in a study of CXCR3-negative and CXCR3-positive naive CD8 T cells. UMI labels and 5' RACE were used to prepare the TRB cDNA libraries. TCRdb reprocessed the 5' RACE reads and keeps a single row for each CDR3 protein, giving no DNA. The sample totals 40,000 to 45,000 distinct CDR3 sequences; its top ten clones hold around 1.9%. The sequenced material came from naive CXCR3- CD8+ T cells from blood. The subset was: CD45RO-CCR7+CD27+CD95- naive CD8+ T cells lacking CXCR3 (TNR3-). Every receptor here comes from a human donor in good health. Some clones in this sample may be carry-over from other donors' samples.

The V call is TRBV11-2, the J call TRBJ2-7. The CDR3 contains 13 residues. Germline V lookup: CDR1 SGHAT, CDR2 FQNNGV. The CDR3 here is CASSLTPAYEQYF.

The gene calls are TRBV5-1 and TRBJ2-2; TCRdb calls TRBD1, which cannot be checked without DNA. Germline CDR1 is SGHRS and CDR2 is YFSETQ. The CDR3 runs to 17 residues. CDR3 in amino acids: CASSLAFDRENTGELFF.

The rearrangement links TRBV6-5 to TRBJ2-1; lacking DNA, the TRBD1 call made by TCRdb goes unchecked. The length of the CDR3 is 17 residues. CDR1 and CDR2 from the germline V gene are MNHEY and SVGAGI. Here the CDR3 reads CASSYFYEPGAGHEQFF.

The chain couples TRBV6-5 to TRBJ2-5; as DNA is missing, the TRBD2 call by TCRdb cannot be tested. The CDR3 totals 15 residues. Germline loops: CDR1 MNHEY, CDR2 SVGAGI. The CDR3 here is CASSTIEGPQETQYF.

The chain carries TRBV6-5 and TRBJ2-7; the D gene TCRdb calls, TRBD1, cannot be checked with no DNA. Germline V gene sequence: CDR1 MNHEY, CDR2 SVGAGI. This CDR3 has 16 residues. CDR3: CASSYSTNRGWYEQYF.

The rearrangement joins TRBV6-4 to TRBJ2-1. Germline loops: CDR1 MRHNA, CDR2 SNTAGT. The CDR3 is 15 residues long. The CDR3 region is CASSDGQVSYNEQFF.

The V call is TRBV23-1, the J call TRBJ2-3. TRBV23-1 is recorded as an ORF, its role being uncertain. There are 12 residues in the CDR3. The CDR3: CASSLNRDTQYF.

The V and J genes are TRBV4-3 and TRBJ2-7; TCRdb's D call, TRBD1, is unchecked because there is no DNA. This CDR3 is built from 15 residues. Germline V gene data show CDR1 as LGHNA and CDR2 as YSLEER. CDR3 residues: CASSQDSGTYYEQYF.

V usage is TRBV6-5 and J usage is TRBJ2-7; without DNA, the TCRdb call of TRBD1 cannot be checked. Germline-derived CDR1 and CDR2 are MNHEY and SVGAGI. There are 17 residues in the CDR3. The CDR3 is CASSPLWTGLVSYEQYF.

This rearrangement joins TRBV7-2 to TRBJ2-1; no DNA is available, so the TRBD1 call from TCRdb remains unchecked. Per germline, CDR1 SGHTA and CDR2 FQGNSA. The CDR3 spans 16 residues. The CDR3: CASSLVWGTSYNEQFF.

The V and J genes are TRBV29-1 and TRBJ1-4; TCRdb reports TRBD1, a call that lacks DNA to check it against. Per the germline V gene, CDR1 is SQVTM and CDR2 is ANQGSEA. This CDR3 is 13 amino acids long. The CDR3 sequence is CSVEARDNEKLFF.

The rearrangement joins TRBV27 to TRBJ2-7; TCRdb's D gene call, TRBD1, goes unchecked for lack of DNA. The CDR3 sequence is 15 residues long. Germline lookup yields CDR1 MNHEY and CDR2 SMNVEV (reference sequence). The CDR3 here is CASSLAGEIPYEQYF.